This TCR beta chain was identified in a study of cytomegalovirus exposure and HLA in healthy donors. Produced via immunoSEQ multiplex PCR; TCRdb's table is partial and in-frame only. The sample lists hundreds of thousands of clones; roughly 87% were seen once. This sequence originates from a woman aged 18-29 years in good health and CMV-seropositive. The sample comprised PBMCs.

CDR3 DNA sequence: TGTGCCAGCCAATCCAGGGGGAGGTACGAGCAGTACTTC. Protein sequence: CASQSRGRYEQYF. The V gene is TRBV6-5, the J gene TRBJ2-7, with D maybe TRBD1 (7 bases). This CDR3 region has 13 residues. V lost 8 bases to trimming and J lost 4 bases, with 15 bases between them. The germline V gene encodes CDR1 MNHEY and CDR2 SVGAGI.